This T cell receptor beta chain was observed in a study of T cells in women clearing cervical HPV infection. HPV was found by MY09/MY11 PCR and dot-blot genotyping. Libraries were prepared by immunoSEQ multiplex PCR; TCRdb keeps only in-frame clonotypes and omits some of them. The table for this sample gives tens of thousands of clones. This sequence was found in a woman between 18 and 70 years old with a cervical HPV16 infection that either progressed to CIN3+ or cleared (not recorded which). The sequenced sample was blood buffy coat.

CDR3 bases read: TGCAGTGTCGCTATTAATGAG. As protein: CSVAINE. The full CDR3 protein reads CSVAINEQFF. The chain recombines TRBV20-1 with TRBJ2-1; D gene ambiguous. Sequencing ends 3 residues short of the CDR3 end; the germline J gene provides the rest. CDR1 and CDR2 (germline): DFQATT, SNEGSKA (reference sequence). V gave up 7 bases and J gave up 7 bases, with 8 bases separating them. The CDR3 runs to 10 residues.